The clone carrying this T cell receptor (beta chain) was recorded many times. Its antigen is not known. Constant-segment primers served in 5'RACE that generated TCR alpha and TCR beta cDNA libraries bearing sample barcodes and UMIs. From the 5' RACE reads, TCRdb called clonotypes with MiXCR, one entry per CDR3 protein. This table has around 55,000 distinct CDR3 sequences, around a tenth appearing once. Germline V gives CDR1 SGHRS, CDR2 YFSETQ. This CDR3 comprises 16 residues. The V gene end was trimmed by 4 bases and the J gene end by 6 bases; junction bases not matched to a gene: 12. The data belong to a study of T-cell memory formation after mild COVID-19. Notes on the study in general: CD8+ contracting clones occupied EMRA, while CD4+ ones occupied mainly CM and EM. From day 15 to 85, contracting clones were balanced between CD4 and CD8, whereas later expanders leaned toward CD4+.

The V call is TRBV5-1, the J call TRBJ2-2, with 7 bases aligning to TRBD1. Sequencing used PBMCs or a T cell subset sorted from them (not recorded which). This sequence originates from a man in his late teens or twenties who had mild COVID-19 (a few samples of this study predate the infection). Cell type and time point are not known. Here the CDR3 reads CASSQVDRPMSGELFF. The CDR3 DNA reads TGCGCCAGCAGCCAAGTGGACAGGCCAATGTCCGGGGAGCTGTTTTTT.